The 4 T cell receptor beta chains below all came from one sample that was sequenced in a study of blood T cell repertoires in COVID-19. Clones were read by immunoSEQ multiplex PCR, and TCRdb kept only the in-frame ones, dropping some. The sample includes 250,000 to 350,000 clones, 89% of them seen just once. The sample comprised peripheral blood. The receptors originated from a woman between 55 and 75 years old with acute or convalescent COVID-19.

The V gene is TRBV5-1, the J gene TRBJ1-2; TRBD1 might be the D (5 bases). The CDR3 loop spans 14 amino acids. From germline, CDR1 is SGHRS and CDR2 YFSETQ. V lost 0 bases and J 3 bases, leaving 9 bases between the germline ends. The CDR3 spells CASSLALGDYGYTF. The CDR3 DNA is TGCGCCAGCAGCTTGGCGCTAGGGGACTATGGCTACACCTTC.

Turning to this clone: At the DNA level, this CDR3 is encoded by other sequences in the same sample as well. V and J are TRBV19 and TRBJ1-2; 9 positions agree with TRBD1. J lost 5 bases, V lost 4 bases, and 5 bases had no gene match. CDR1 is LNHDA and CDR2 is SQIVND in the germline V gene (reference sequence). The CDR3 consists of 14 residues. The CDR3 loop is CASSTGQGRYGYTF. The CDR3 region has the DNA TGTGCCAGTAGTACCGGACAGGGGAGATATGGCTACACCTTC.

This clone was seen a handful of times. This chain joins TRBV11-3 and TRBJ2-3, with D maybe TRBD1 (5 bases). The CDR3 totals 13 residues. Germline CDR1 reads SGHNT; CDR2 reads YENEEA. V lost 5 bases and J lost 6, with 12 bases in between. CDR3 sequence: CASSLTHRDTQYF. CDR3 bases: TGTGCCAGCAGCCTCACGCACAGGGATACGCAGTATTTT.

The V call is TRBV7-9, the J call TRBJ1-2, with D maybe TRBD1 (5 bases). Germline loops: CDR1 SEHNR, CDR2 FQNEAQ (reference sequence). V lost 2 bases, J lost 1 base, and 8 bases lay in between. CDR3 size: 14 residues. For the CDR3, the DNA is TGTGCCAGCAGCTTACCCCAGGGTAACTATGGCTACACCTTC. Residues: CASSLPQGNYGYTF.